Below are 17 T cell receptor beta chains sequenced from a single sample in a study of blood T cell repertoires in COVID-19 (dated by TCRdb to the early 2020s). Preparation of the library involved the immunoSEQ multiplex PCR assay. The source is immuneACCESS, and TCRdb retained only in-frame sequences with V and J called. Part of the clones is not carried over; for the studies checked, unresolved V genes explain less than half of this, and the remainder is unexplained. The sample includes fewer than 250,000 clones, with around 82% observed a single time. The ten largest make up roughly 4.7% of the sample. Input material: peripheral blood. The receptors come from a woman aged 65 to 85 with acute or convalescent COVID-19.

J is TRBJ2-5 and V is TRBV5-4, with D possibly TRBD1 on 7 matching bases. Trimming shortened V by 3 bases and J by 1 base, and 13 bases separated the two germline ends. The CDR3 covers 15 residues. Germline-derived CDR1 and CDR2 are SGHNT and YYREEE (reference sequence). The chain's CDR3 is CASSSFQGGQETQYF. DNA of the CDR3: TGTGCCAGCAGCTCCTTTCAGGGGGGCCAAGAGACCCAGTACTTC.

J is TRBJ2-7 and V is TRBV2; D call uncertain. CDR3 size: 12 residues. Germline assignment: CDR1 SNHLY and CDR2 FYNNEI. The germline V and J ends were trimmed by 3 bases and 2 bases, with 5 bases remaining between them. CDR3: CASSDPPYEQYF. CDR3 nucleotide sequence: TGTGCCAGCAGTGACCCTCCCTACGAGCAGTACTTC.

The J gene is TRBJ2-1, the V gene TRBV7-2; 8 bases match TRBD2. This CDR3 region has 13 residues. V was pared by 6 bases and J by 9 bases, with 7 bases of the junction left unmatched. The germline V gene has CDR1 SGHTA and CDR2 FQGNSA. CDR3 amino acids: CASSRGGKGEQFF. CDR3 bases: TGTGCCAGCAGTCGGGGGGGTAAGGGTGAGCAGTTCTTC.

V and J are TRBV5-1 and TRBJ1-2; 8 nucleotides align to TRBD1. The germline V gene has CDR1 SGHRS and CDR2 YFSETQ. V gave up 5 bases and J gave up 2 bases; unmatched junction bases: 2. This CDR3 has 13 residues. In nucleotides, the CDR3 is TGCGCCAGCAGAGGACAGGGAAACTATGGCTACACCTTC. Residues: CASRGQGNYGYTF.

The chain uses TRBV3-1 (or the pseudogene TRBV3-2) and TRBJ1-1, with no clear D. Trimming pared 2 bases from V and 5 bases from J, leaving 9 bases between. CDR3 length equals 13 residues. The germline gives CDR1 LGHDT, CDR2 YNNKEL (reference sequence). The CDR3 reads CASSQQAKTEAFF. The CDR3 DNA sequence: TGTGCCAGCAGCCAACAGGCGAAGACTGAAGCTTTCTTT.

The chain is built from TRBV4-1 and TRBJ1-5, with 7 bases identical to TRBD1. The CDR3 has 17 residues. V shed 1 base and J 0 bases; nucleotides not matched to a gene: 6. The germline V gene encodes CDR1 MGHRA and CDR2 YSYEKL. The CDR3 loop reads CASSQAGGTYSNQPQHF. The CDR3 coding sequence is TGCGCCAGCAGCCAAGCAGGGGGTACATATAGCAATCAGCCCCAGCATTTT.

The gene calls are TRBV11-3 and TRBJ2-6, with D unclear. The V end lost 1 base, the J end lost 0 bases, and 4 bases lay between the germline ends. CDR3 length: 15 amino acids. CDR1 is SGHNT and CDR2 is YENEEA in the germline V gene. CDR3 residues: CASSLGHSGANVLTF. CDR3 DNA sequence: TGTGCCAGCAGCTTAGGACACTCTGGGGCCAACGTCCTGACTTTC.

The CDR3 region has the DNA TGTGCCAGCAGCACCACGACAGGGTTCGGCTACACCTTC. Protein product: CASSTTTGFGYTF. The chain recombines TRBV7-2 with TRBJ1-2, with 7 positions matching TRBD1. The V segment lost 5 bases and the J segment 8 bases; nucleotides outside the gene matches: 8. The CDR3 has 13 residues. Looked up from germline, CDR1 is SGHTA and CDR2 is FQGNSA.

V gene TRBV7-8 combines with J gene TRBJ1-4; 10 bases map to TRBD1. V trimming: 6 bases; J trimming: 3 bases; junction bases outside the gene matches: 10. The germline CDR1 and CDR2 sequences are SGHVS and FQNEAQ. The CDR3 has 17 amino acids. Written as DNA, the CDR3 is TGTGCCAGCAGTTCTCCGGGACAGGGGTTTTCTAATGAAAAACTGTTTTTT. It translates to CASSSPGQGFSNEKLFF. Full variable domain (rest looked up from reference TRBV7-8 and TRBJ1-4): GAGVSQSPRYKVAKRGQDVALRCDPISGHVSLFWYQQALGQGPEFLTYFQNEAQLDKSGLPSDRFFAERPEGSVSTLKIQRTQQEDSAVYLCASSSPGQGFSNEKLFFGSGTQLSVL.

As concerns this clone: Its ends do not fully match the called genes, so a read error is possible. This chain's CDR3 is CASTLRGAGTEAFF. In DNA, the CDR3 is TGTGCCAGCACCTTGCGGGGGGCAGGAACTGAAGCTTTCTTT. This chain connects TRBV5-4 to TRBJ1-1; a weak D match, TRBD1 (6 bases). This CDR3 contains 14 residues. CDR1 is SGHNT and CDR2 is YYREEE in the germline V gene (reference sequence).

The J gene is TRBJ2-1, the V gene TRBV27; TRBD1 aligns across 10 bases. This CDR3 has 15 residues. In germline, CDR1 is MNHEY, CDR2 SMNVEV (reference sequence). V shed 7 bases, J shed 4 bases, and the junction held 7 bases outside the gene matches. The CDR3 DNA reads TGTGCCAGCACCAGGGGACAGGGGACTTACAATGAGCAGTTCTTC. Translating gives CASTRGQGTYNEQFF.

This chain joins TRBV5-1 and TRBJ2-3; tentative D call: TRBD1 (6 bases). CDR1 and CDR2 (germline): SGHRS, YFSETQ. This CDR3 region has 15 residues. V dropped 4 bases and J dropped 0 bases, with 12 bases sitting between them. CDR3 in amino acids: CASSRQAPSTDTQYF. The CDR3 nucleotides read TGCGCCAGCAGCCGACAGGCTCCTAGCACAGATACGCAGTATTTT.

This chain links TRBV7-2 with TRBJ2-7; the match to TRBD1 covers 9 bases. CDR1 is SGHTA, CDR2 FQGNSA, per germline. This CDR3 region has 14 residues. V shed 5 bases and J 3 bases; nucleotides not matched to a gene: 5. Written as DNA, the CDR3 is TGTGCCAGCAGCCCACAGGGGGCCGGCTACGAGCAGTACTTC. Amino acids: CASSPQGAGYEQYF.

The chain has TRBV6-5 and TRBJ1-2; 8 nucleotides line up with TRBD1. V trimming: 7 bases; J trimming: 6 bases; junction bases outside the gene matches: 7. The CDR3 runs to 13 residues. In germline, CDR1 is MNHEY, CDR2 SVGAGI. The CDR3 loop reads CASTLRQGNGYTF. CDR3 coding DNA: TGTGCCAGCACCTTGAGACAGGGGAATGGCTACACCTTC.

The rearrangement uses TRBV19 and TRBJ1-5; 7 nucleotides line up with TRBD1. The trim removed 5 bases at V and 7 bases at J, leaving 14 bases unmatched. The CDR3 has 16 residues. The germline V gene has CDR1 LNHDA and CDR2 SQIVND (reference sequence). The CDR3 DNA is TGTGCCAGTAGTCCAAGACAGGGAGCAAGCATACAGCCCCAGCATTTT. It translates to CASSPRQGASIQPQHF.

This rearrangement joins TRBV5-4 to TRBJ1-6, with D maybe TRBD1 (6 bases). The CDR3 sequence is 16 residues long. Germline lookup yields CDR1 SGHNT and CDR2 YYREEE (reference sequence). The V end was cut by 2 bases, the J end by 5 bases, with 14 bases between. The CDR3: CASSFLDSLNNSPLHF. CDR3 DNA sequence: TGTGCCAGCAGCTTCCTGGACAGCTTAAATAATTCACCCCTCCACTTT.

This chain connects TRBV5-4 to TRBJ1-2; weak D call: TRBD1 (5 bases). Germline V gives CDR1 SGHNT, CDR2 YYREEE (reference sequence). The CDR3 extends over 15 amino acids. The V end was cut by 2 bases, the J end by 0 bases, with 11 bases between. The CDR3 DNA sequence: TGTGCCAGCAGCTTAATTGGGGCCCCTAACTATGGCTACACCTTC. Translation gives CASSLIGAPNYGYTF.